The 21 T cell receptor beta chains below come from one sample, sequenced in a study of monozygotic twins with inflammatory bowel disease. TCRdb re-called the 5' RACE reads and catalogs CDR3 proteins one per entry, DNA excluded. The table lists 190,000 or so distinct CDR3 sequences. The sequencing sample was made of blood. All receptors derive from a human donor with ulcerative colitis or Crohn's disease, or a healthy co-twin of an affected twin (not recorded which).

J is TRBJ2-7 and V is TRBV15. Germline loops: CDR1 LNHNV, CDR2 YYDKDF (reference sequence). The CDR3 has 13 residues. The CDR3 protein is CATSRDPTYEQYF.

The chain couples TRBV20-1 to TRBJ2-1; the TCRdb call, TRBD1, lacks DNA for checking. The CDR3 has 13 amino acids. In germline, CDR1 is DFQATT, CDR2 SNEGSKA (reference sequence). CDR3 sequence reads: CSAVRTGGNEQFF.

The CDR3 sequence: CASSHRDVGSGEQYF. V usage is TRBV7-9 and J usage is TRBJ2-7; TCRdb indicates TRBD2, and absent DNA this call remains unverified. CDR3 length: 15 residues. Germline V CDR1 and CDR2: SEHNR, FQNEAQ (reference sequence).

V is TRBV5-1 and J is TRBJ2-3; the D call of TRBD1 rests on TCRdb alone, since no DNA is present to check it. Germline CDR1 and CDR2: SGHRS and YFSETQ. The CDR3 totals 15 residues. The CDR3 reads CASSLGQGPTDTQYF.

This chain joins TRBV20-1 and TRBJ2-5; there is no DNA to check the TCRdb D call of TRBD1. CDR1 is DFQATT, CDR2 SNEGSKA, per germline (reference sequence). This CDR3 spans 15 amino acids. CDR3 loop: CSAIPTQGRQETQYF.

The V call is TRBV7-8, the J call TRBJ2-3; the TRBD2 assignment by TCRdb is unverifiable without DNA. The CDR3 consists of 16 residues. Germline CDR1 reads SGHVS; CDR2 reads FQNEAQ. The CDR3 sequence is CASSLGASGYTDTQYF.

The gene calls are TRBV7-3 and TRBJ2-2; the D gene TCRdb calls, TRBD1, cannot be checked with no DNA. The length of the CDR3 is 17 residues. CDR1 is SGHTA, CDR2 FQGTGA, per germline. This chain's CDR3 is CASSLNRPGMNTGELFF.

The chain couples TRBV2 to TRBJ2-5; the D call from TCRdb, TRBD1, cannot be confirmed without DNA. The CDR3 has 14 amino acids. Germline assignment: CDR1 SNHLY and CDR2 FYNNEI. CDR3 protein: CASSRTGRSETQYF.

The chain employs TRBV2 and TRBJ2-2; TCRdb selects TRBD1, and the lack of DNA leaves this call unchecked. From germline, CDR1 is SNHLY and CDR2 FYNNEI. The length of the CDR3 is 15 residues. CDR3 loop: CASRPDSFDTGELFF.

This rearrangement joins TRBV12-3 or TRBV12-4 to TRBJ1-5; TCRdb outputs TRBD1, but without DNA this stays unchecked. The length of the CDR3 is 13 residues. This CDR3 is CASSWDSPGPQHF.

The rearrangement joins TRBV5-5 to TRBJ1-2. This CDR3 is 18 amino acids long. Germline values: CDR1 SGHKS, CDR2 YYEKEE (reference sequence). CDR3 amino acids: CASSFSSAGKTHHYGYTF.

This chain uses TRBV5-1 with TRBJ1-1; there is no DNA to check the TCRdb D call of TRBD1. This CDR3 is 16 amino acids long. CDR1 is SGHRS, CDR2 YFSETQ, per germline. CDR3 amino acids: CASSTRGGEGNTEAFF.

V is TRBV20-1 and J is TRBJ2-7; absent DNA, TCRdb's TRBD1 call cannot be checked. Germline V CDR1 and CDR2: DFQATT, SNEGSKA (reference sequence). There are 14 residues in the CDR3. This chain's CDR3 is CSARPGPAVYEQYF.

The V call is TRBV20-1, the J call TRBJ2-3; the TCRdb D gene call, TRBD2, has no DNA to confirm it. The CDR3 covers 15 residues. Germline V lookup: CDR1 DFQATT, CDR2 SNEGSKA (reference sequence). The CDR3 sequence: CSARGSSGGANTQYF.

The chain combines TRBV19 with TRBJ2-2; the D call of TRBD1 rests on TCRdb alone, since no DNA is present to check it. CDR3 length equals 14 residues. The V gene's germline CDR1 is LNHDA and CDR2 SQIVND (reference sequence). The CDR3 region is CASTRGQTTGELFF.

The chain links TRBV6-1 to TRBJ2-3; the D gene TCRdb calls, TRBD2, cannot be checked with no DNA. This CDR3 has 16 residues. Germline CDR1 and CDR2: MNHNS and SASEGT. This chain's CDR3 is CASSEWTSGGADTQYF.

This sequence joins TRBV7-2 and TRBJ2-1; the TRBD1 assignment by TCRdb is unverifiable without DNA. This CDR3 region has 15 residues. Germline CDR1 SGHTA, CDR2 FQGNSA. The CDR3 reads CASSTGANSYNEQFF.

The chain uses TRBV10-2 and TRBJ2-7. Germline V gene data show CDR1 as WSHSY and CDR2 as SAAADI. The CDR3 contains 11 residues. CDR3 in amino acids: CASSDFHEQYF.

The J gene is TRBJ1-2, the V gene TRBV7-3. The germline CDR1 and CDR2 sequences are SGHTA and FQGTGA. The CDR3 spans 11 residues. CDR3 protein: CASSSGYGYTF.

The chain couples TRBV5-1 to TRBJ1-4; TCRdb proposes TRBD1, but this gene call is untestable without DNA. Per germline, CDR1 SGHRS and CDR2 YFSETQ. This CDR3 contains 14 residues. CDR3 region: CASSLGQKNEKLFF.

The V gene is TRBV5-6, the J gene TRBJ2-1; TCRdb returns TRBD1, unconfirmable since there is no DNA. Germline loops: CDR1 SGHDT, CDR2 YYEEEE. The CDR3 is 13 residues long. The CDR3 reads CASSSDRGNEQFF.